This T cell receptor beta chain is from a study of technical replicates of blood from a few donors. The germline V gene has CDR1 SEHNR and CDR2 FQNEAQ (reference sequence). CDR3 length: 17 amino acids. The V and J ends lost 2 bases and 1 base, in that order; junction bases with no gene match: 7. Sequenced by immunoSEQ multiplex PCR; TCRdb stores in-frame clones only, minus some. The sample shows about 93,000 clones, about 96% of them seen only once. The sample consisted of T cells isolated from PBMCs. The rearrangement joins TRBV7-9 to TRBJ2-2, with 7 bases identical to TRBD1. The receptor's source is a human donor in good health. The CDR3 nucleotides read TGTGCCAGCAGCTTAAGGTCCGGGACAGAGAACACCGGGGAGCTGTTTTTT. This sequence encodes CASSLRSGTENTGELFF.